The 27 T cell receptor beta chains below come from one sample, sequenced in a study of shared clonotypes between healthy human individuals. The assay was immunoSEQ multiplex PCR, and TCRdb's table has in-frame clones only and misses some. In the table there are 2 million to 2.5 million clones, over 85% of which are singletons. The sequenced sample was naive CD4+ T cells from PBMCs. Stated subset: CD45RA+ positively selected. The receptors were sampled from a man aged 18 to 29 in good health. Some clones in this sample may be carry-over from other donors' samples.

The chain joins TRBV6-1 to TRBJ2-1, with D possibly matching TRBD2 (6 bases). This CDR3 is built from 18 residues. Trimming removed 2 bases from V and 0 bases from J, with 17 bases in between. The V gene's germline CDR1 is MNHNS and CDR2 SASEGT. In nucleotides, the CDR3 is TGTGCCAGCAGTGAAACCCCGGGCGGGGTGATCTCCTACAATGAGCAGTTCTTC. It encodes CASSETPGGVISYNEQFF.

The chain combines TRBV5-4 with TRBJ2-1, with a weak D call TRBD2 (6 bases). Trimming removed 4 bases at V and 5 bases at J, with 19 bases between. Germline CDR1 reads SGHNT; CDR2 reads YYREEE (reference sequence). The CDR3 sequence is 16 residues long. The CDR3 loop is CASSLTGLAEHNEQFF. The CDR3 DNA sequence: TGTGCCAGCAGCCTGACGGGATTAGCGGAGCACAATGAGCAGTTCTTC.

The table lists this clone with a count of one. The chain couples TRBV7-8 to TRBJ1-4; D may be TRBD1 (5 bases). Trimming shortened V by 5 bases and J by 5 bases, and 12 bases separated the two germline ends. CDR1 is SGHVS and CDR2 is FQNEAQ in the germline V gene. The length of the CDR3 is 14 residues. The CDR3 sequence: CASSIRQRNEKLFF. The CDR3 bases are TGTGCCAGCAGCATCCGACAGAGGAATGAAAAACTGTTTTTT.

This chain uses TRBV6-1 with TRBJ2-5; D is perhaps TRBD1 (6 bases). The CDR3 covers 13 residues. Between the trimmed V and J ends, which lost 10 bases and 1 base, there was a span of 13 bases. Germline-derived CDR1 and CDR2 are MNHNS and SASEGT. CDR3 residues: CAIKTGLQETQYF. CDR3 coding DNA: TGTGCCATCAAGACAGGACTCCAAGAGACCCAGTACTTC.

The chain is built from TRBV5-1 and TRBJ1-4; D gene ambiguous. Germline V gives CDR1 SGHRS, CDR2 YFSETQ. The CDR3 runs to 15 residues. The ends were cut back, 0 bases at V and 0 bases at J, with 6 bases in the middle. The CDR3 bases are TGCGCCAGCAGCTTGGGGGCCCCAACTAATGAAAAACTGTTTTTT. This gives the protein CASSLGAPTNEKLFF.

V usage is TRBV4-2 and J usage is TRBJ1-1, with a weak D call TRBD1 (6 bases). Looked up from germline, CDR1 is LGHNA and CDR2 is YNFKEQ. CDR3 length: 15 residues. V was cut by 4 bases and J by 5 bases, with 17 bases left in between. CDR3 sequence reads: CASSLTVRQGTEAFF. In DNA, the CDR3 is TGTGCCAGCAGCCTCACGGTCAGGCAGGGGACTGAAGCTTTCTTT.

Written as DNA, the CDR3 is TGTGCCAGCAGCCAAGATCTCCGCGGGGAGCTGTTTTTT. Encoded protein: CASSQDLRGELFF. V gene TRBV14 combines with J gene TRBJ2-2, with D unclear. Germline V gene lookup returns CDR1 SGHDN and CDR2 FVKESK. V was pared by 0 bases and J by 7 bases, with 6 bases between. The CDR3 contains 13 residues.

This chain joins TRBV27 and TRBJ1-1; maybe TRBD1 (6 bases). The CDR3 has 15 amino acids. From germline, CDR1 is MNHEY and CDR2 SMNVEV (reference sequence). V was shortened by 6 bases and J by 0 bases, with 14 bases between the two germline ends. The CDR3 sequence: CASSVTGNLNTEAFF. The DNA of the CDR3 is TGTGCCAGCAGCGTGACAGGAAATCTGAACACTGAAGCTTTCTTT.

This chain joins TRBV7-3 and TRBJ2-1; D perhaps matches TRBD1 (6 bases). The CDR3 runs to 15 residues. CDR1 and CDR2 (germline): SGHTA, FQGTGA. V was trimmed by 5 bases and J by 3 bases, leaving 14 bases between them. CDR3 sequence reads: CASSPGARDYNEQFF. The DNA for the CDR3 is TGTGCCAGCAGCCCAGGGGCTAGGGACTACAATGAGCAGTTCTTC.

The CDR3 DNA follows: TGTGCCAGCAGTTACTACGGGGGCCGGGCCAACGTCCTGACTTTC. This codes for CASSYYGGRANVLTF. The chain has TRBV6-5 and TRBJ2-6, with D perhaps assigned TRBD1 or TRBD2 (6 bases each). Per germline, CDR1 MNHEY and CDR2 SVGAGI. Trimming removed 1 base at V and 5 bases at J, with 9 bases between. CDR3 length: 15 amino acids.

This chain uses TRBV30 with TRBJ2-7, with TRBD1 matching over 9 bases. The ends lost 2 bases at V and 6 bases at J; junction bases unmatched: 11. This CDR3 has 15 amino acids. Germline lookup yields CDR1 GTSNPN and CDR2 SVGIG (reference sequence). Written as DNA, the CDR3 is TGTGCCTGGAGTAGGGTGACAGGGGGAATCTCCGAGCAGTACTTC. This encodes CAWSRVTGGISEQYF. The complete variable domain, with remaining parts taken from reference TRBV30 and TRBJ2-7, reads SQTIHQWPATLVQPVGSPLSLECTVEGTSNPNLYWYRQAAGRGLQLLFYSVGIGQISSEVPQNLSASRPQDRQFILSSKKLLLSDSGFYLCAWSRVTGGISEQYFGPGTRLTVT.

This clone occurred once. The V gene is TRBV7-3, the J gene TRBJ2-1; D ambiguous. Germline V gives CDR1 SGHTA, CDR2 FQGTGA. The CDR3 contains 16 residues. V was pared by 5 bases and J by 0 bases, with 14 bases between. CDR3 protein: CASSPYVRSSYNEQFF. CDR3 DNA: TGTGCCAGCAGCCCCTACGTCCGGTCCTCCTACAATGAGCAGTTCTTC.

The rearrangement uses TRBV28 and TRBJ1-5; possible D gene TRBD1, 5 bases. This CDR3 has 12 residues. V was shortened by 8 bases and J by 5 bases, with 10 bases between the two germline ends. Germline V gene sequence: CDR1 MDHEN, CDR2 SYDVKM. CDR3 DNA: TGTGCCAGCCGTCAAGGGGATCAGCCCCAGCATTTT. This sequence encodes CASRQGDQPQHF. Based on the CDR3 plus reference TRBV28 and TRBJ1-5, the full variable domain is DVKVTQSSRYLVKRTGEKVFLECVQDMDHENMFWYRQDPGLGLRLIYFSYDVKMKEKGDIPEGYSVSREKKERFSLILESASTNQTSMYLCASRQGDQPQHFGDGTRLSIL.

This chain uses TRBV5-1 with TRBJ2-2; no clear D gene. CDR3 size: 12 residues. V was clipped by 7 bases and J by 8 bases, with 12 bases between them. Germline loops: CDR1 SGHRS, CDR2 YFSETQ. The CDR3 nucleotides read TGCGCCAGCGGAGCTAATGCGGGGGAGCTGTTTTTT. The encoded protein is CASGANAGELFF. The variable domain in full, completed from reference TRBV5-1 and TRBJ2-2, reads KAGVTQTPRYLIKTRGQQVTLSCSPISGHRSVSWYQQTPGQGLQFLFEYFSETQRNKGNFPGRFSGRQFSNSRSEMNVSTLELGDSALYLCASGANAGELFFGEGSRLTVL.

This chain's CDR3 is CASSRTGGTQYF. The CDR3 nucleotides read TGTGCCAGCAGCCGGACAGGGGGTACGCAGTATTTT. This sequence joins TRBV14 and TRBJ2-3; 10 bases agree with TRBD1. V gave up 4 bases and J gave up 8 bases; unmatched junction bases: 0. The CDR3 runs to 12 residues. Germline V gives CDR1 SGHDN, CDR2 FVKESK.

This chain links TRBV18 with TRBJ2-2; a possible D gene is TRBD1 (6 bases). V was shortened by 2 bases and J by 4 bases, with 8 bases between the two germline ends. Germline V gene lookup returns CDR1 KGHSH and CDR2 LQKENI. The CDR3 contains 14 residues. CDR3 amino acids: CASSPKQGTGELFF. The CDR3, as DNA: TGTGCCAGCTCACCAAAACAGGGCACCGGGGAGCTGTTTTTT.

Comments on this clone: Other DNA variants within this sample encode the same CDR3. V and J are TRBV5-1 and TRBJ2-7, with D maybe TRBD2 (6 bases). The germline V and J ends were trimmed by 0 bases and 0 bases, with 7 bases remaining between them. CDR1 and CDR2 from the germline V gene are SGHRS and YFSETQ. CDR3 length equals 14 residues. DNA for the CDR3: TGCGCCAGCAGCTTGGCGGGGGACTCCTACGAGCAGTACTTC. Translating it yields CASSLAGDSYEQYF.

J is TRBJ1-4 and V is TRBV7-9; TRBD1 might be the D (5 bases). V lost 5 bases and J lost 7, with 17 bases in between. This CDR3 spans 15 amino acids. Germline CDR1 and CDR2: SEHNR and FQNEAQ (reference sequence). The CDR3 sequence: CASSPGEGRREKLFF. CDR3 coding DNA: TGTGCCAGCAGCCCGGGTGAGGGGAGGCGTGAAAAACTGTTTTTT.

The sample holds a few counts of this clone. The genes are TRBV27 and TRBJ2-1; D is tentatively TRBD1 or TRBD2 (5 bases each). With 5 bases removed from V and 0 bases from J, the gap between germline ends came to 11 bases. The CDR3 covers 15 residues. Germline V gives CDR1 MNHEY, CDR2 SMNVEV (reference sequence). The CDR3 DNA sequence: TGTGCCAGCAGTCCGGGGCGGAGCTCCTACAATGAGCAGTTCTTC. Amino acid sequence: CASSPGRSSYNEQFF.

The CDR3 sequence is CASSPEINEKLFF. The CDR3 coding sequence is TGTGCCAGCTCACCGGAAATTAATGAAAAACTGTTTTTT. V is TRBV18 and J is TRBJ1-4; D remains unclear. This CDR3 is built from 13 residues. Trimming removed 3 bases from V and 4 bases from J, with 6 bases in between. Germline-derived CDR1 and CDR2 are KGHSH and LQKENI.

The CDR3, as DNA: TGTGCCAGTTTCCTCCGTGGAGGCTATGGCTACACCTTC. It is translated as CASFLRGGYGYTF. The rearrangement links TRBV28 to TRBJ1-2, with no clear D. Trimming took off 9 bases at V and 4 bases at J, with 15 bases between the two ends. The CDR3 is made up of 13 amino acids. Germline-derived CDR1 and CDR2 are MDHEN and SYDVKM.

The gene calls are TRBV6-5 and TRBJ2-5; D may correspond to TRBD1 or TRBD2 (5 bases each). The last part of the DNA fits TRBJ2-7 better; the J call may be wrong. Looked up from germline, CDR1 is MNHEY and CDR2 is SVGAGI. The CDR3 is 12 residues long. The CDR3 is CASPEGPYEQYF. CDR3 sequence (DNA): TGTGCCAGCCCCGAGGGGCCCTACGAGCAGTACTTC.

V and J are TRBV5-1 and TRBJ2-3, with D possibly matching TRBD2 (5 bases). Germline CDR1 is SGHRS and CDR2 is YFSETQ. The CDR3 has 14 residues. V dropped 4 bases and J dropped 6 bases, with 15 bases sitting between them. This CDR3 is CASSPGRDQDTQYF. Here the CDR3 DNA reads TGCGCCAGCAGCCCTGGACGGGATCAGGATACGCAGTATTTT.

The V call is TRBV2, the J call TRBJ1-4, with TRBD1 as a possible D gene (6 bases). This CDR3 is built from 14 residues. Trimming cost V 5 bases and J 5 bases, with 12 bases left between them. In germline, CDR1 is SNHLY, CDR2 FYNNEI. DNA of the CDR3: TGTGCCAGCAGTTTCTCAGGGGCGAATGAAAAACTGTTTTTT. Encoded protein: CASSFSGANEKLFF.

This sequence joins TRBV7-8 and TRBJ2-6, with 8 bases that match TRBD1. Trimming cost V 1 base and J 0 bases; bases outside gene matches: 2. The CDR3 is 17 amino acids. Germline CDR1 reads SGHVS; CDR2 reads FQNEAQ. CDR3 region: CASSLGTGNSGANVLTF. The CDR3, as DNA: TGTGCCAGCAGCTTAGGGACAGGGAACTCTGGGGCCAACGTCCTGACTTTC.

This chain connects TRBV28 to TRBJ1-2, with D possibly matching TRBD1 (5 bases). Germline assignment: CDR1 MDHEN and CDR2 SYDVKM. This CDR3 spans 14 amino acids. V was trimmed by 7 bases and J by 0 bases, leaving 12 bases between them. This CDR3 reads CASTQGHSNYGYTF. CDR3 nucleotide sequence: TGTGCCAGCACTCAGGGTCATTCTAACTATGGCTACACCTTC.

The chain's CDR3 is CASSLTSGINTGELFF. CDR3 coding DNA: TGTGCCAGCAGTCTAACTAGCGGGATTAACACCGGGGAGCTGTTTTTT. The chain uses TRBV7-6 and TRBJ2-2, with 10 bases fitting TRBD2. Trimming cost V 6 bases and J 2 bases; bases outside gene matches: 6. The CDR3 sequence is 16 residues long. Per germline, CDR1 SGHVS and CDR2 FNYEAQ.